The next 25 T cell receptor beta chains were all read from a single sample in a study of CD8+ T cells in alopecia areata. Sequencing used cDNA as its template, made by extracting RNA and reverse transcribing it. Measured with immunoSEQ multiplex PCR; TCRdb has only the in-frame clones, and not every one. The sample gives around 290,000 clones, none seen only once, and the top ten clones hold 0.9% to 1.5%. Sorting of pooled cutaneous lymph node cells was based on CD4, CD8alpha, NKG2D, NKG2ACE and other markers. Sequenced input: CD4+ T cells sorted from a lymph node. The source is a C3H/HeJ mouse with alopecia areata. These mice share the MHC haplotype H2-k.

About this clone itself: The gene names here belong to mouse. From the germline J gene comes the end of the CDR3, since the read stops 4 residues before it. Other nucleotide sequences from this sample produce the same CDR3. The V call is TRBV12-1, the J call TRBJ2-7; 11 bases match TRBD1. Germline loops: CDR1 SGHSN, CDR2 HYEKVE. The CDR3 sequence is 15 residues long. V lost 1 base to trimming and J lost 3 bases; unmatched junction nucleotides: 4. The CDR3 DNA, read in part, is TGTGCCAGCTCTCTTTCCGGGACAGGGGGCTAT. Protein sequence: CASSLSGTGGY. The whole CDR3 protein reads CASSLSGTGGYEQYF.

This clone turned up a few times. Gene names denote mouse genes. The sequence runs out 4 residues before the end of the CDR3; the remainder is reconstructed from the germline J gene. V usage is TRBV1 and J usage is TRBJ2-5; D ambiguous. CDR1 and CDR2 from the germline V gene are NSQYPW and LRSPGD (reference sequence). The CDR3 is made up of 12 amino acids. The germline V and J ends were trimmed by 4 bases and 3 bases, with 5 bases remaining between them. The CDR3 region is CTCSVQQDTQYF. The CDR3 DNA, read in part, is TGCACCTGCAGTGTACAGCAAGAC.

This clone showed up just a few times. Mouse names are used for the genes. The read falls 4 residues short of the CDR3 end, and the missing part is taken from the germline J gene. The chain recombines TRBV13-2 with TRBJ2-5; TRBD1 might be the D (6 bases). Germline CDR1 reads NNHNN; CDR2 reads SYGAGS (reference sequence). Trimming pared 2 bases from V and 3 bases from J, leaving 10 bases between. The CDR3 sequence is 14 residues long. Incomplete CDR3 DNA: TGTGCCAGCGGTGACCGGGACAAACAAGAC. Protein sequence: CASGDRDKQD. The CDR3, in full, reads CASGDRDKQDTQYF.

Points on this clone: Any gene name here is a mouse gene name. The CDR3 extends 4 residues past the end of the read, so its final part is completed from the germline J gene. The V and J genes are TRBV17 and TRBJ2-5; TRBD2 matches at 11 bases. Germline CDR1 is MNHDT and CDR2 is YYDKIL. The CDR3 loop spans 16 amino acids. This CDR3 reads CASSSNWGGAKDTQYF. The DNA read from the CDR3 is TGTGCTAGCAGTAGTAACTGGGGGGGCGCAAAAGAC. The full variable domain, rest sourced from reference TRBV17 and TRBJ2-5, is DTTVKQNPRYKLARVGKPVNLICSQTMNHDTMYWYQKKPNQAPKLLLFYYDKILNREADTFEKFQSSRPNNSFCSLYIGSAGLEYSAMYLCASSSNWGGAKDTQYFGPGTRLLVL.

A remark on this clone: Gene names are mouse gene names. The observed sequence ends 4 residues before the CDR3 terminus, with the missing tail filled in from the germline J gene. Other DNA sequences in the same sample also yield this CDR3. The chain is built from TRBV5 and TRBJ2-7; the match to TRBD2 covers 8 bases. Germline values: CDR1 LGHNA, CDR2 YNLKQL (reference sequence). CDR3 length: 14 amino acids. The CDR3 DNA, read in part, is TGTGCCAGCAGCCAAGACCCTGGGGGGTAT. Its protein product is CASSQDPGGY. The full CDR3 sequence reads CASSQDPGGYEQYF.

A note on this clone: Gene and germline names: mouse. Read sequence stops 3 residues before the CDR3 end, and the germline J gene provides the missing end. The chain has TRBV13-3 and TRBJ1-6; D gene uncertain. TRBJ1-6 is placed among ORFs of uncertain function. Deletions cut 2 bases from V and 3 bases from J, with 6 bases between. This CDR3 contains 14 residues. The germline V gene has CDR1 NNHDY and CDR2 SYVADS. The part of the CDR3 DNA that was read is TGTGCCAGCAGTGACAAAAACTATAATTCGCCC. Translated, it gives CASSDKNYNSP. The entire CDR3 protein is CASSDKNYNSPLYF.

This clone was detected only a few times. All gene names here are mouse names. The CDR3 end lies 4 residues beyond the end of the read and is filled in from the germline J gene. The chain carries TRBV19 and TRBJ2-5, with 9 bases lining up with TRBD2. Germline V gene lookup returns CDR1 FNHDT and CDR2 SITEND (reference sequence). The CDR3 is 15 amino acids. The CDR3 region is CASSTSGLGKDTQYF. Incomplete CDR3 DNA: TGTGCCAGCAGTACGTCGGGACTGGGTAAAGAC.

Notes on this clone: Germline and genes here are mouse. With the read ending 4 residues before the CDR3 end, the germline J gene is used to fill in that end. This sample also contains other DNA sequences that code for the same CDR3. The chain couples TRBV19 to TRBJ1-1; D possibly corresponds to TRBD1 (5 bases). The CDR3 is made up of 12 amino acids. The V gene's germline CDR1 is FNHDT and CDR2 SITEND (reference sequence). Here the CDR3 reads CASSIDRTEVFF. The sequenced CDR3 bases are TGTGCCAGCAGTATCGACAGAACA.

This clone was detected only a few times. Gene names refer to mouse genes. The missing CDR3 end, 4 residues past where the read stops, is filled in from the germline J gene. The chain has TRBV31 and TRBJ1-2; TRBD1 matches 7 bases. The CDR3 extends over 13 amino acids. The germline V gene has CDR1 GKSSPN and CDR2 SITVG. V shed 0 bases, J shed 4 bases, and the junction held 2 bases outside the gene matches. The CDR3 sequence is CAWSLQGRSDYTF. The sequenced part of the CDR3 DNA is TGTGCCTGGAGTCTACAGGGGCGCTCC.

This clone was seen only a few times. Gene names are mouse gene names. With the read ending 4 residues before the CDR3 end, the germline J gene is used to fill in that end. V and J are TRBV19 and TRBJ1-2; 7 positions match TRBD1. This CDR3 has 12 amino acids. J lost 3 bases, V lost 5 bases, and 1 base had no gene match. The germline gives CDR1 FNHDT, CDR2 SITEND (reference sequence). CDR3 DNA, as far as it was read: TGTGCCAGCAGGGGGACAGACTCC. It codes for CASRGTDS. The complete CDR3 sequence is CASRGTDSDYTF.

Worth noting for this clone: The gene names given are mouse names. The CDR3 DNA, read in part, is TGTGCCAGCAGCCAAGAAAACTGGGGGGTGGGC. Translation: CASSQENWGVG. The CDR3 as a whole reads CASSQENWGVGDYTF. The chain links TRBV5 to TRBJ1-2; D perhaps matches TRBD1 (5 bases). The read ends 4 residues shy of where the CDR3 ends; the end is completed using the germline J gene. The CDR3 sequence is 15 residues long. The germline V gene encodes CDR1 LGHNA and CDR2 YNLKQL (reference sequence).

This clone was detected only a few times. Germline and genes here are mouse. The CDR3 protein is CASSFPTGQDTQYF. The covered CDR3 bases are TGTGCCAGCAGTTTCCCGACAGGTCAAGAC. The rearrangement links TRBV14 to TRBJ2-5, with a weak D call TRBD1 (6 bases). The DNA ends 4 residues before the CDR3 does, and the rest of the CDR3 is filled in from the germline J gene. The germline V gene encodes CDR1 SGHDT and CDR2 FRDEAV. The CDR3 covers 14 residues. The germline V and J ends were trimmed by 1 base and 3 bases, with 9 bases remaining between them.

This clone has a handful of counts. Gene names refer to mouse genes. The read terminates 3 residues ahead of where the CDR3 ends, so the germline J gene completes it. The V and J genes are TRBV5 and TRBJ1-6; unclear D gene. TRBJ1-6 counts as an open reading frame of uncertain function. Germline lookup yields CDR1 LGHNA and CDR2 YNLKQL (reference sequence). With 1 base removed from V and 5 bases from J, the gap between germline ends came to 6 bases. CDR3 length: 14 residues. CDR3 DNA, as far as it was read: TGTGCCAGCAGCCAAGTCCCAGATAATTCGCCC. Translating gives CASSQVPDNSP. The entire CDR3 sequence reads CASSQVPDNSPLYF.

This clone was picked up a small number of times. Genes and germline are mouse. The read terminates 4 residues ahead of where the CDR3 ends, so the germline J gene completes it. The chain employs TRBV16 and TRBJ2-7; 11 nucleotides agree with TRBD2. The germline V gene encodes CDR1 SGHSA and CDR2 FRNQAP. V lost 5 bases, J lost 0 bases, and 3 bases stayed unmatched. CDR3 length: 15 residues. The CDR3 spells CASSPDWGGSYEQYF. CDR3 DNA (partial): TGTGCAAGCAGCCCTGACTGGGGGGGCTCCTAT.

This clone turned up a few times. The germline and genes are mouse ones. The read falls 4 residues short of the CDR3 end, and the missing part is taken from the germline J gene. The genes are TRBV5 and TRBJ2-5; 9 bases are a match to TRBD1. The ends lost 0 bases at V and 2 bases at J; junction bases unmatched: 0. CDR3 size: 15 residues. In germline, CDR1 is LGHNA, CDR2 YNLKQL (reference sequence). The CDR3 is CASSQEGQGQDTQYF. The sequenced part of the CDR3 DNA is TGTGCCAGCAGCCAAGAGGGACAGGGCCAAGAC.

As to this clone: Gene names are the mouse ones. CDR3 loop: CASSQATAETLYF. The part of the CDR3 DNA that was read is TGTGCCAGCAGCCAGGCGACAGCAGAA. The chain combines TRBV5 with TRBJ2-3; no clear D gene. The read falls 4 residues short of the CDR3 end, and the missing part is taken from the germline J gene. Germline V gives CDR1 LGHNA, CDR2 YNLKQL (reference sequence). The CDR3 has 13 residues. The V and J ends lost 3 bases and 3 bases respectively, with 7 bases between them.

This clone has a handful of counts. Germline and genes: mouse. The DNA ends 4 residues before the CDR3 does, and the rest of the CDR3 is filled in from the germline J gene. Other DNA sequences in the sample encode the same CDR3. The V and J genes are TRBV1 and TRBJ2-1, with D possibly TRBD1 on 6 matching bases. Germline V gene lookup returns CDR1 NSQYPW and CDR2 LRSPGD (reference sequence). The CDR3 spans 14 residues. V was shortened by 3 bases and J by 3 bases, with 9 bases between the two germline ends. CDR3 region: CTCSARDTYAEQFF. CDR3 bases read: TGCACCTGCAGTGCCCGGGACACCTATGCT.

This clone was picked up a small number of times. The listed genes are named as in mouse. The CDR3 here is CASRGDWGYAEQFF. CDR3 bases read: TGTGCCAGCAGGGGGGACTGGGGGTATGCT. The V call is TRBV13-3, the J call TRBJ2-1; 11 bases fit TRBD2. The read terminates 4 residues before the CDR3 end, so the remaining end is supplied by the germline J gene. The CDR3 totals 14 residues. Germline CDR1 reads NNHDY; CDR2 reads SYVADS. The V and J ends lost 5 bases and 4 bases, in that order; junction bases with no gene match: 2.

This clone was counted at least ten times. Gene and germline names: mouse. The sequence runs out 4 residues before the end of the CDR3; the remainder is reconstructed from the germline J gene. This sample also contains other DNA sequences that code for the same CDR3. The chain joins TRBV17 to TRBJ2-1; 7 bases are shared with TRBD1. Germline-derived CDR1 and CDR2 are MNHDT and YYDKIL. The V gene end was trimmed by 0 bases and the J gene end by 4 bases; junction bases not matched to a gene: 3. CDR3 length: 15 residues. The sequenced CDR3 bases are TGTGCTAGCAGTAGAGACCGGGACAGATATGCT. Translation: CASSRDRDRYA. The entire CDR3 protein reads CASSRDRDRYAEQFF.

This clone has just a few counts. Gene names denote mouse genes. The read ends 4 residues before the CDR3 terminus; that terminus is restored from the germline J gene. The sample contains more than one DNA sequence encoding this CDR3. The chain links TRBV19 to TRBJ2-1, with no clear D. V lost 0 bases and J 1 base, leaving 5 bases between the germline ends. CDR1 and CDR2 from the germline V gene are FNHDT and SITEND (reference sequence). The CDR3 is made up of 14 amino acids. CDR3 DNA (partial): TGTGCCAGCAGTATAGGGGAGAACTATGCT. This translates into CASSIGENYA. The entire CDR3 protein reads CASSIGENYAEQFF. Variable domain in full (rest from reference TRBV19 and TRBJ2-1): GGIITQTPKFLIGQEGQKLTLKCQQNFNHDTMYWYRQDSGKGLRLIYYSITENDLQKGDLSEGYDASREKKSSFSLTVTSAQKNEMAVFLCASSIGENYAEQFFGPGTRLTVL.

A note on this clone: Mouse germline and gene names are used. Read coverage stops 4 residues before the CDR3 terminus; the germline J gene supplies the remainder. The chain has TRBV13-1 and TRBJ2-7; TRBD2 agrees at 7 bases. Per the germline V gene, CDR1 is NSHNY and CDR2 is SYGAGN. The CDR3 runs 16 residues. Trimming removed 3 bases from V and 0 bases from J; junction bases left unmatched: 9. The CDR3 protein is CASSGGTWGSSYEQYF. CDR3 DNA (partial): TGTGCCAGCAGTGGGGGAACCTGGGGGAGCTCCTAT.

This clone occurred a few times. Each gene name is a mouse one. The read is 4 residues too short to cover the CDR3 end, so that end is filled in from the germline J gene. The same CDR3 is also encoded by other DNA sequences in this sample. The genes are TRBV19 and TRBJ2-1; 11 bases line up with TRBD2. CDR3 length: 15 amino acids. CDR1 FNHDT and CDR2 SITEND come from the germline V gene (reference sequence). The junction had 3 bases not matched to a gene; V was cut back by 1 base and J by 6 bases. The covered CDR3 bases are TGTGCCAGCAGTATATACGGGACTGGGGGTGCT. This sequence encodes CASSIYGTGGA. The full-length CDR3 reads as CASSIYGTGGAEQFF.

This clone appeared a few times. Mouse gene names and germline throughout. The read terminates 4 residues before the CDR3 end, so the remaining end is supplied by the germline J gene. At the DNA level, this CDR3 is encoded by other sequences in the same sample as well. The V call is TRBV13-3, the J call TRBJ1-2; TRBD1 matches at 10 bases. Germline CDR1 is NNHDY and CDR2 is SYVADS. The CDR3 extends over 14 amino acids. Trimming took 7 bases from V and 3 from J; bases not matched to a gene: 6. The covered CDR3 bases are TGTGCCAGCTCGCCGGGACAGGGGCACTCC. This gives the protein CASSPGQGHS. The CDR3 as a whole reads CASSPGQGHSDYTF.

There are a few counts of this clone. Gene labels here are mouse ones. The read ends 4 residues shy of where the CDR3 ends; the end is completed using the germline J gene. Other DNA sequences in this specimen translate into the identical CDR3. The chain employs TRBV19 and TRBJ2-2; 12 nucleotides line up with TRBD1. This CDR3 comprises 16 residues. The V and J ends lost 4 bases and 3 bases, in that order; junction bases with no gene match: 4. CDR1 is FNHDT and CDR2 is SITEND in the germline V gene (reference sequence). This chain's CDR3 is CASSSGTGGHTGQLYF. The CDR3 DNA, read in part, is TGTGCCAGCAGTTCCGGGACAGGGGGCCACACCGGG.

This clone was detected a few times. The germline and genes are mouse ones. Read sequence stops 3 residues before the CDR3 end, and the germline J gene provides the missing end. This chain uses TRBV13-1 with TRBJ1-6; TRBD1 aligns across 8 bases. TRBJ1-6 is an open reading frame whose function is uncertain. Trimming at V came to 0 bases and at J to 10 bases, leaving 3 bases not matched to a gene. The CDR3 is made up of 14 amino acids. CDR1 is NSHNY, CDR2 SYGAGN, per germline. The sequenced part of the CDR3 DNA is TGTGCCAGCAGTGATGCAGGGGGCAGCTCGCCC. Its protein is CASSDAGGSSP. Given in full, the CDR3 is CASSDAGGSSPLYF.